The clone carrying this TCR beta chain was observed a few times. The sample originates from a study of blood T cell repertoires in COVID-19. About the research overall: Acute-phase and convalescent COVID-19 samples originated in the United States, Italy and Spain.

The CDR3 has 14 amino acids. Germline V lookup: CDR1 MNHEY, CDR2 SVGAGI. Unmatched junction bases numbered 5, after V lost 7 bases and J lost 3 bases. Per the original data handling: Amplifying reference gene primers gave estimates of nucleated cell counts. Clones were read by immunoSEQ multiplex PCR, and TCRdb kept only the in-frame ones, dropping some. The D gene and trimming were derived from the DNA, and the V and J assignments and clone size from that table. This table has 35,000 to 40,000 clones, around four fifths appearing once. The sequenced sample was peripheral blood. J is TRBJ2-1 and V is TRBV6-5; 8 positions agree with TRBD1. The clonotype originates from a man over 45 with active COVID-19. The CDR3 sequence: CASNPGQDYNEQFF. The CDR3 DNA reads TGTGCCAGCAATCCGGGACAGGACTACAATGAGCAGTTCTTC.